This T cell receptor (beta chain) is from a study of blood T cell repertoires in COVID-19. Turning to the study itself: Samples representing acute and convalescent COVID-19 were sourced from the United States, Italy and Spain. T cells, B-cell-depleted T cells, or PBMCs supplied cDNA or gDNA.

The CDR3 covers 14 residues. The V gene's germline CDR1 is MNHEY and CDR2 SVGAGI. Trimming took 6 bases from V and 2 from J; bases not matched to a gene: 1. Original processing methods: Reference gene primer amplification gave estimated nucleated cell counts. Profiled with immunoSEQ multiplex PCR; TCRdb holds only in-frame clones, not every one. V and J calls and clone size are as listed in that table; D and trimming were resolved from the DNA. The profile shows 250,000 to 300,000 clones, around 86% of them singletons. Specimen: peripheral blood. This TCR came from a man aged 18 to 35 with active or convalescent COVID-19. The rearrangement links TRBV6-5 to TRBJ2-3; 11 nucleotides match TRBD2. As DNA, the CDR3 is TGTGCCAGCAGGACTAGCGGGGCCACAGATACGCAGTATTTT. This encodes CASRTSGATDTQYF.